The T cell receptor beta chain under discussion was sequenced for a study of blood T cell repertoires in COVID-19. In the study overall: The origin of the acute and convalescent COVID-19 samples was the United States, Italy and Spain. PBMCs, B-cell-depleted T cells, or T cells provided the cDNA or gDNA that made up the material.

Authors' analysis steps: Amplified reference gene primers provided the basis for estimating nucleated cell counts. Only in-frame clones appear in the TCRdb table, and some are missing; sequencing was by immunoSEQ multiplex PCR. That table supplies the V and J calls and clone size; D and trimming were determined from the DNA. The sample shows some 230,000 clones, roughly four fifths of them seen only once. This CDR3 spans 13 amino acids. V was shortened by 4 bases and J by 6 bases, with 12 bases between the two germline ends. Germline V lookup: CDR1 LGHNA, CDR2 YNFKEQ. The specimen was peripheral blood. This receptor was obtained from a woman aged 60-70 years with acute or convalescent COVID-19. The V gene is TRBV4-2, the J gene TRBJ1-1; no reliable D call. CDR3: CASSRSLLAEAFF. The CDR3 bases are TGTGCCAGCAGCCGGAGTCTTCTCGCTGAAGCTTTCTTT.